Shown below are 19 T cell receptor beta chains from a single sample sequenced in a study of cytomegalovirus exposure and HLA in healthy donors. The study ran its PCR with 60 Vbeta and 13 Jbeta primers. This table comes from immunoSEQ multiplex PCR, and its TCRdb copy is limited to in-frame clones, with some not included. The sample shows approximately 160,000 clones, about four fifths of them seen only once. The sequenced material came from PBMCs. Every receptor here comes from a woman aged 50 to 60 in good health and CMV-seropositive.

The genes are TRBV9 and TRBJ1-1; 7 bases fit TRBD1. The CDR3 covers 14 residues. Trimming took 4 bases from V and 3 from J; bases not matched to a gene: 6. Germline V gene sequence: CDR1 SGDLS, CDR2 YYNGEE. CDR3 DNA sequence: TGTGCCAGCAGCCCCCACAGGGGCGACACTGAAGCTTTCTTT. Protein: CASSPHRGDTEAFF.

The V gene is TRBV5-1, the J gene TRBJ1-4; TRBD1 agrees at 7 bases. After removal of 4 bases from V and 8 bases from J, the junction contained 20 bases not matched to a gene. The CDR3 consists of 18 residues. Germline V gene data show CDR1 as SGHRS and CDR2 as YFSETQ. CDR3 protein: CASSDFGTDLPGVEKLFF. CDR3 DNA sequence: TGCGCCAGCAGCGATTTCGGGACAGATCTTCCCGGAGTGGAAAAACTGTTTTTT. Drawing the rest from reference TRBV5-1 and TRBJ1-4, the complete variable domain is KAGVTQTPRYLIKTRGQQVTLSCSPISGHRSVSWYQQTPGQGLQFLFEYFSETQRNKGNFPGRFSGRQFSNSRSEMNVSTLELGDSALYLCASSDFGTDLPGVEKLFFGSGTQLSVL.

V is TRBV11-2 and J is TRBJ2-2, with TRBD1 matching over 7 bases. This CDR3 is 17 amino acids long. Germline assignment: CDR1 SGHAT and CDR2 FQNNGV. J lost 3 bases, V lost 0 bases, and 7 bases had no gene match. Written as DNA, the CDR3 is TGTGCCAGCAGCTTAGAGGGGACAGTTATTTACACCGGGGAGCTGTTTTTT. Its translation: CASSLEGTVIYTGELFF. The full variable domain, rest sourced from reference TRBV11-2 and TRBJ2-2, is EAGVAQSPRYKIIEKRQSVAFWCNPISGHATLYWYQQILGQGPKLLIQFQNNGVVDDSQLPKDRFSAERLKGVDSTLKIQPAKLEDSAVYLCASSLEGTVIYTGELFFGEGSRLTVL.

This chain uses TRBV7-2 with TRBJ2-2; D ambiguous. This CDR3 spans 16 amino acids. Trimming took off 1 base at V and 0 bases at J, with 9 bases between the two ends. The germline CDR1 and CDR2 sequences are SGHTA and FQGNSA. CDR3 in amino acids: CASSLVAVPNTGELFF. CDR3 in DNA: TGTGCCAGCAGCTTAGTTGCAGTCCCGAACACCGGGGAGCTGTTTTTT.

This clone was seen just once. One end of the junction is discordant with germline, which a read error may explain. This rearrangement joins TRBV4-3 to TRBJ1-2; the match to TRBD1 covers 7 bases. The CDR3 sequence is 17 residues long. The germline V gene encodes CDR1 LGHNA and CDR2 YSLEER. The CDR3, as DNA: TGCGCCAACAGCCAAGACTCCAACAGGGGAGCTAACTATGGCTACACCTTC. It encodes CANSQDSNRGANYGYTF.

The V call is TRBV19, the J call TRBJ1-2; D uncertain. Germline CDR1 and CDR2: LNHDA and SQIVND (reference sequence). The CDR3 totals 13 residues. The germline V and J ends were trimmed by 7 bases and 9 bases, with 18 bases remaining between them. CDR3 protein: CASNFPTSGSYTF. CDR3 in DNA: TGTGCCAGTAATTTCCCGACGTCGGGAAGCTACACCTTC.

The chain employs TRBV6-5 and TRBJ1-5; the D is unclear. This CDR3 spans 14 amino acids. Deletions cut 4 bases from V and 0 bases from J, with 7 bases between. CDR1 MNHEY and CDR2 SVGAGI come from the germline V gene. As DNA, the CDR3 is TGTGCCAGCAGTTTAACCTATAGCAATCAGCCCCAGCATTTT. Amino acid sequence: CASSLTYSNQPQHF.

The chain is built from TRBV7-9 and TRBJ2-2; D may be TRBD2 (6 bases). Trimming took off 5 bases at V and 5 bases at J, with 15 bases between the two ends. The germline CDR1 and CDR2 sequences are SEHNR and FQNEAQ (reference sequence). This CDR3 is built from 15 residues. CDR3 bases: TGTGCCAGCAGCGGCGGGCGGGGCCTTACCGGGGAGCTGTTTTTT. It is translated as CASSGGRGLTGELFF.

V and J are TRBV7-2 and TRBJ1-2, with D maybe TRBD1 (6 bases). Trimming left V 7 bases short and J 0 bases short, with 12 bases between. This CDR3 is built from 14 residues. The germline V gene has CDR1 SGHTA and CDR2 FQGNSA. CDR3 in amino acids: CASTRGAANYGYTF. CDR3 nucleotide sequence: TGTGCCAGCACCAGGGGAGCAGCTAACTATGGCTACACCTTC.

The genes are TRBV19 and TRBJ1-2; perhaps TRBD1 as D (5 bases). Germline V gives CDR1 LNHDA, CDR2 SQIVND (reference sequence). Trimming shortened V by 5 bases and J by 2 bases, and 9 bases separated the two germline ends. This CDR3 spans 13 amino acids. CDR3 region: CASSQGLNYGYTF. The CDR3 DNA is TGTGCCAGTAGTCAGGGCCTGAACTATGGCTACACCTTC.

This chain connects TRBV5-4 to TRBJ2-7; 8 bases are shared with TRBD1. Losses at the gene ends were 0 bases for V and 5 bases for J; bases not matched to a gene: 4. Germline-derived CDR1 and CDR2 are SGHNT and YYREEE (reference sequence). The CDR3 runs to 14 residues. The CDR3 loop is CASSLGQGKDEQYF. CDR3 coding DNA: TGTGCCAGCAGCTTGGGACAGGGGAAGGACGAGCAGTACTTC.

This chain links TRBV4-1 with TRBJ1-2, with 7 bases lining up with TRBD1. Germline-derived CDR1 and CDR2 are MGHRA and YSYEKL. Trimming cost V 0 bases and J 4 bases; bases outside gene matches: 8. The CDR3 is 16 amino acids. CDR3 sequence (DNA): TGCGCCAGCAGCCAAGATCCGGACAGGAGAATCTATGGCTACACCTTC. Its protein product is CASSQDPDRRIYGYTF.

CDR3 in amino acids: CASSQDQSGSGGQETQYF. DNA for the CDR3: TGCGCCAGCAGCCAAGATCAAAGCGGGTCAGGAGGTCAAGAGACCCAGTACTTC. V usage is TRBV4-3 and J usage is TRBJ2-5; D perhaps matches TRBD2 (6 bases). Germline CDR1 LGHNA, CDR2 YSLEER. The CDR3 extends over 18 amino acids. Trimming took 0 bases from V and 2 from J, leaving 19 bases between them.

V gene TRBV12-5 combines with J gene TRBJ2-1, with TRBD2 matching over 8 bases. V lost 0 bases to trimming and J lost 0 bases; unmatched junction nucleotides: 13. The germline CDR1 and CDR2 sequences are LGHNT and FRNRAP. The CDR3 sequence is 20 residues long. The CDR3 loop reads CASGLVTWGGRFLSYNEQFF. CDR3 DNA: TGTGCTAGTGGTTTGGTAACATGGGGCGGGAGGTTCCTCTCCTACAATGAGCAGTTCTTC.

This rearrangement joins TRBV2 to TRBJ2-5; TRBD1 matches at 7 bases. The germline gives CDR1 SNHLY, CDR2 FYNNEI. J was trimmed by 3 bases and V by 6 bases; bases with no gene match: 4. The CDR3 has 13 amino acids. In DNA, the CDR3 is TGTGCCAGCAGCGGGACAGATGAAGAGACCCAGTACTTC. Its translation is CASSGTDEETQYF.

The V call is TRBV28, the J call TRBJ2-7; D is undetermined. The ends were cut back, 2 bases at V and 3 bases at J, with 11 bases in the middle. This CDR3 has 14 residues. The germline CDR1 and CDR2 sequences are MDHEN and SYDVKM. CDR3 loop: CASSLTSLSYEQYF. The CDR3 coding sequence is TGTGCCAGCAGTTTAACGTCGCTAAGCTACGAGCAGTACTTC.

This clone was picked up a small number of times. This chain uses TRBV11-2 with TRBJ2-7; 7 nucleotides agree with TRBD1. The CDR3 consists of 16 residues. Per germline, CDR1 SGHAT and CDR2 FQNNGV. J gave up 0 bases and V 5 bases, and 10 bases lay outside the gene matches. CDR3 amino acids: CASSPDRIGSSYEQYF. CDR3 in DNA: TGTGCCAGCAGCCCGGACAGGATAGGATCCTCCTACGAGCAGTACTTC.

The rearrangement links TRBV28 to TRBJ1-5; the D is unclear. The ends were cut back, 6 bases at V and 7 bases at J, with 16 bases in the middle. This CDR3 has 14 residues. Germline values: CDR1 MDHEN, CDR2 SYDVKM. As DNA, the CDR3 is TGTGCCAGCAGACCTTCTTGGGTCGGGCAGCCCCAGCATTTT. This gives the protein CASRPSWVGQPQHF. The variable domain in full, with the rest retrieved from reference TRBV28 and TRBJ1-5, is DVKVTQSSRYLVKRTGEKVFLECVQDMDHENMFWYRQDPGLGLRLIYFSYDVKMKEKGDIPEGYSVSREKKERFSLILESASTNQTSMYLCASRPSWVGQPQHFGDGTRLSIL.

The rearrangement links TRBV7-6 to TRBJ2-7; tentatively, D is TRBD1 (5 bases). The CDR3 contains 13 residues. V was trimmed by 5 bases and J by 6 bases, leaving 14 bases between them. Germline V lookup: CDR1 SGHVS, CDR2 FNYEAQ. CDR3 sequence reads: CASSPYLRGEQYF. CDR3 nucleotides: TGTGCCAGCAGCCCCTACCTTAGGGGCGAGCAGTACTTC. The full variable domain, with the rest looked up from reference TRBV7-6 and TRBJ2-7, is GAGVSQSPRYKVTKRGQDVALRCDPISGHVSLYWYRQALGQGPEFLTYFNYEAQQDKSGLPNDRFSAERPEGSISTLTIQRTEQRDSAMYRCASSPYLRGEQYFGPGTRLTVT.